The following is a T cell receptor beta chain sequence with its context. Generated by immunoSEQ multiplex PCR, the TCRdb table keeps only in-frame clones and is missing some. The sample consists of about 140,000 clones, around 90% of them appearing once. The source of the sample is a study of blood T cell repertoires in COVID-19. This CDR3 has 17 amino acids. The V segment lost 3 bases and the J segment 2 bases; nucleotides outside the gene matches: 14. Germline V gene lookup returns CDR1 SGDLS and CDR2 YYNGEE. This TCR came from a human donor with COVID-19, enrolled during active disease. The donor label of this sample is uncertain. The specimen was peripheral blood. V usage is TRBV9 and J usage is TRBJ2-7, with 7 nucleotides matching TRBD1. The CDR3 bases are TGTGCCAGCAGCGAGGGAGTAGGGGGCATAGTACCCTACGAGCAGTACTTC. Translation gives CASSEGVGGIVPYEQYF.